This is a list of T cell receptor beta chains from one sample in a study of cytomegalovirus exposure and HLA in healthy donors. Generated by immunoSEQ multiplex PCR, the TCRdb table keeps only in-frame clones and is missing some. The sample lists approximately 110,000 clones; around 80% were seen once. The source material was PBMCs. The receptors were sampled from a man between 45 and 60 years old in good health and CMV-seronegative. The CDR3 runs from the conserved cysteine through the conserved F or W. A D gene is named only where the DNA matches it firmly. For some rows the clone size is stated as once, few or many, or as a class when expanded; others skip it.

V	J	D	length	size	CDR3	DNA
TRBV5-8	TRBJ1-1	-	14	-	CASSLWGPATEAFF	TGTGCCAGCAGCTTATGGGGCCCAGCCACTGAAGCTTTCTTT
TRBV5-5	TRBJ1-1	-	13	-	CASSLSPPTEAFF	TGTGCCAGCAGCTTGTCTCCCCCCACTGAAGCTTTCTTT
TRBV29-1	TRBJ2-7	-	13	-	CSVEVTRGREQYF	TGCAGCGTTGAGGTTACTAGAGGGCGCGAGCAGTACTTC
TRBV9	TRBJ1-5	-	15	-	CASSADPSGNQPQHF	TGTGCCAGCAGCGCTGATCCGAGCGGCAATCAGCCCCAGCATTTT
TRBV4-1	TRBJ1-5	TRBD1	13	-	CASSRQGDQPQHF	TGCGCCAGCAGCCGACAGGGAGATCAGCCCCAGCATTTT
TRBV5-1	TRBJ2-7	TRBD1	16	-	CASSSQDREVSYEQYF	TGCGCCAGCAGCTCCCAGGACAGGGAGGTATCCTACGAGCAGTACTTC
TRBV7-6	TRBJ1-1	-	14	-	CASSSGLTDTEAFF	TGTGCCAGCAGCTCCGGACTGACGGACACTGAAGCTTTCTTT
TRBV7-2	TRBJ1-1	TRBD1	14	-	CASSRTGGLNEAFF	TGTGCCAGCAGCCGGACAGGGGGTTTAAATGAAGCTTTCTTT
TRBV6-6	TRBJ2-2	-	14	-	CATRRRGNTGELFF	TGTGCCACCCGACGCAGGGGCAACACCGGGGAGCTGTTTTTT
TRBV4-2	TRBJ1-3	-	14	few	CASSQEVQGNTIYF	TGTGCCAGCAGCCAAGAAGTCCAGGGAAACACCATATATTTT
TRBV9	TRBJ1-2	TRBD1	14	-	CASSARGGSYGYTF	TGTGCCAGCAGTGCTAGAGGGGGCAGCTATGGCTACACCTTC
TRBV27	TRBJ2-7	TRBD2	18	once	CASSPTGLAGGFSYEQYF	TGTGCCAGCAGTCCGACGGGACTAGCGGGGGGATTCTCCTACGAGCAGTACTTC
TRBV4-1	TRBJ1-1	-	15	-	CASSPARLKDTEAFF	TGCGCCAGCAGCCCCGCAAGACTGAAGGACACTGAAGCTTTCTTT
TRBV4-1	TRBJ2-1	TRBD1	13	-	CASGPPQGNEQFF	TGCGCCAGCGGCCCCCCACAGGGGAATGAGCAGTTCTTC
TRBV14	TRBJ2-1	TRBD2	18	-	CASSHPRGGFQIGNEQFF	TGTGCCAGCAGCCACCCTAGGGGAGGGTTTCAGATCGGGAATGAGCAGTTCTTC
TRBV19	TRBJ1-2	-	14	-	CASVAGRPGYGYTF	TGTGCCAGTGTGGCCGGGAGGCCAGGCTATGGCTACACCTTC
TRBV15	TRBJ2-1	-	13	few	CASKGDSYNEQFF	TGTGCCAGCAAGGGAGACTCCTACAATGAGCAGTTCTTC
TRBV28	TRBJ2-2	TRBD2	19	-	CASSSPLGAGGPGTGELFF	TGTGCCAGCAGTTCCCCCTTGGGGGCGGGGGGGCCGGGCACCGGGGAGCTGTTTTTT
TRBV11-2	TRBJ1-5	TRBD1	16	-	CASSLFTDRGDQPQHF	TGTGCCAGCAGCCTCTTCACCGACAGGGGAGATCAGCCCCAGCATTTT
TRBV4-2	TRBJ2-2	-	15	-	CASSQDEGVTGELFF	TGTGCCAGCAGCCAAGATGAGGGGGTCACCGGGGAGCTGTTTTTT
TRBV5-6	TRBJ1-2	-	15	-	CASSFTGIPNYGYTF	TGTGCCAGCAGCTTTACAGGGATTCCTAACTATGGCTACACCTTC
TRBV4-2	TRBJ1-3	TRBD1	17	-	CASSQRKNRGSGNTIYF	TGTGCCAGCAGCCAACGGAAAAACAGGGGCTCTGGAAACACCATATATTTT
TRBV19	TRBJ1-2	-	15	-	CASSSPGEPNYGYTF	TGTGCCAGTAGTAGCCCCGGGGAGCCTAACTATGGCTACACCTTC
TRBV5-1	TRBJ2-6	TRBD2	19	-	CASSSRSGGQSSGANVLTF	TGCGCCAGCAGTTCCCGAAGCGGGGGCCAGAGCTCTGGGGCCAACGTCCTGACTTTC
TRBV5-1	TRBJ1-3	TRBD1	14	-	CASSGTGGRNTIYF	TGCGCCAGCAGCGGGACAGGGGGGCGAAACACCATATATTTT
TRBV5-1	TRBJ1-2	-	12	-	CASSMDSYGYTF	TGCGCCAGCAGCATGGACAGCTATGGCTACACCTTC
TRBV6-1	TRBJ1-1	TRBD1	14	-	CASTLGQGSAEAFF	TGTGCCAGCACCTTAGGACAGGGTTCGGCTGAAGCTTTCTTT
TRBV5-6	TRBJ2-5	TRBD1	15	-	CASSLGWDRGETQYF	TGTGCCAGCAGCTTGGGGTGGGACAGGGGAGAGACCCAGTACTTC
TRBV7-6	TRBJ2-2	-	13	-	CASSSFSTGELFF	TGTGCCAGCAGCTCGTTTTCCACCGGGGAGCTGTTTTTT
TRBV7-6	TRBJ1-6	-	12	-	CASSLAEGPIHF	TGTGCCAGCAGCTTAGCGGAGGGCCCTATCCACTTT
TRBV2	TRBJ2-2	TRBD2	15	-	CASSSLAGGTGELFF	TGTGCCAGCAGTTCACTAGCGGGGGGGACCGGGGAGCTGTTTTTT
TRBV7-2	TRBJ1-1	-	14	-	CASSLEWEGTEAFF	TGTGCCAGCAGCTTAGAGTGGGAGGGCACTGAAGCTTTCTTT
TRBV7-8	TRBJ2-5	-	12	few	CASSGQQETQYF	TGTGCCAGCAGCGGACAGCAAGAGACCCAGTACTTC
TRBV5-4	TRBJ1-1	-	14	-	CASSSPEVRTEAFF	TGTGCCAGCAGCTCGCCGGAGGTTCGGACTGAAGCTTTCTTT
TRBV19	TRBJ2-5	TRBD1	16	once	CASSFGTGVRGETQYF	TGTGCCAGTAGTTTCGGGACAGGGGTACGAGGGGAGACCCAGTACTTC
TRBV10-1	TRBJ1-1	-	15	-	CASSESRGWSTEAFF	TGCGCCAGCAGTGAGTCGAGAGGCTGGAGCACTGAAGCTTTCTTT
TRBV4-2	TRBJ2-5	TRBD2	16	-	CASSQDMRGGWETQYF	TGTGCCAGCAGCCAAGATATGCGGGGGGGCTGGGAGACCCAGTACTTC
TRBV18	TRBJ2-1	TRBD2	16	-	CASSLLGYAGGLEQFF	TGTGCCAGCTCACTGCTCGGCTATGCGGGGGGGCTTGAGCAGTTCTTC
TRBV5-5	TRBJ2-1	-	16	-	CASSSRQALLYNEQFF	TGTGCCAGCAGCTCTAGACAGGCCCTCCTCTACAATGAGCAGTTCTTC
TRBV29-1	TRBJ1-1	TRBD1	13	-	CSVRQGRNTEAFF	TGCAGCGTCAGACAGGGGCGAAACACTGAAGCTTTCTTT
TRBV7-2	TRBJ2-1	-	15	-	CASSLFQGPYNEQFF	TGTGCCAGCAGCTTATTCCAGGGCCCCTACAATGAGCAGTTCTTC
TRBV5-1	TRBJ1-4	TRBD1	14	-	CASSGTGANEKLFF	TGCGCCAGCAGCGGGACAGGGGCTAATGAAAAACTGTTTTTT
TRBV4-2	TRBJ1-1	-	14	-	CASSQVGGRTEAFF	TGTGCCAGCAGCCAAGTCGGGGGGCGCACTGAAGCTTTCTTT
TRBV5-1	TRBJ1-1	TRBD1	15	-	CASSPSTGGNTEAFF	TGCGCCAGCAGCCCCTCTACAGGGGGGAACACTGAAGCTTTCTTT
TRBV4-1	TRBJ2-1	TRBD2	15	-	CASSRAGGSYNEQFF	TGCGCCAGCAGCCGCGCGGGGGGCTCCTACAATGAGCAGTTCTTC
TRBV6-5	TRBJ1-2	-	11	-	CASWTLYGYTF	TGTGCCAGTTGGACACTCTATGGCTACACCTTC
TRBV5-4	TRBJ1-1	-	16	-	CASSQPGEGMNTEAFF	TGTGCCAGCAGCCAGCCGGGAGAGGGAATGAACACTGAAGCTTTCTTT
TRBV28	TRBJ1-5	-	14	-	CAGRTADSNQPQHF	TGTGCCGGCAGGACAGCAGATAGCAATCAGCCCCAGCATTTT
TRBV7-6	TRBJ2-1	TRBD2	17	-	CASSGGFGGSSYNEQFF	TGTGCCAGCAGCGGGGGGTTCGGGGGGAGCTCCTACAATGAGCAGTTCTTC
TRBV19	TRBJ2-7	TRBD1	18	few	CASSPGTGDPSHYYEQYF	TGTGCCAGTAGTCCCGGGACAGGGGATCCCTCCCACTACTACGAGCAGTACTTC
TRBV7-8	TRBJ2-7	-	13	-	CASSLVPVYEQYF	TGTGCCAGCAGCTTAGTCCCGGTCTACGAGCAGTACTTC
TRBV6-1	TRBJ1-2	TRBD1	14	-	CASSGTDRAYGYTF	TGTGCCAGCAGTGGAACCGACAGGGCCTATGGCTACACCTTC
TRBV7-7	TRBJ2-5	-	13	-	CASSKEIAGTQYF	TGTGCCAGCAGCAAAGAAATAGCCGGGACCCAGTACTTC
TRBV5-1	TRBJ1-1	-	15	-	CASSLSPGDNPEAFF	TGCGCCAGCAGCTTGTCTCCAGGGGATAACCCTGAAGCTTTCTTT
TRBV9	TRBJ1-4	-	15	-	CASSVGPAEGEKLFF	TGTGCCAGCAGCGTAGGTCCGGCGGAGGGTGAAAAACTGTTTTTT
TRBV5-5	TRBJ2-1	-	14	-	CASSLGQDYNEQFF	TGTGCCAGCAGCTTGGGGCAGGACTACAATGAGCAGTTCTTC
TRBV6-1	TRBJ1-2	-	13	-	CASSEYENYGYTF	TGTGCCAGCAGTGAATACGAGAACTATGGCTACACCTTC
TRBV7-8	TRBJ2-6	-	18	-	CASSLRPQERNGANVLTF	TGTGCCAGCAGCTTACGGCCGCAAGAGCGGAATGGGGCCAACGTCCTGACTTTC
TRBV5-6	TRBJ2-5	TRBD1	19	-	CASSSGQGRSIPRQETQYF	TGTGCCAGCAGCTCGGGACAGGGGCGTAGCATCCCCCGTCAAGAGACCCAGTACTTC
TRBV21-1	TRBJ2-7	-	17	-	CASSKTLQAPWSYEQYF	TGTGCCAGCAGCAAAACCTTACAGGCCCCGTGGTCCTACGAGCAGTACTTC